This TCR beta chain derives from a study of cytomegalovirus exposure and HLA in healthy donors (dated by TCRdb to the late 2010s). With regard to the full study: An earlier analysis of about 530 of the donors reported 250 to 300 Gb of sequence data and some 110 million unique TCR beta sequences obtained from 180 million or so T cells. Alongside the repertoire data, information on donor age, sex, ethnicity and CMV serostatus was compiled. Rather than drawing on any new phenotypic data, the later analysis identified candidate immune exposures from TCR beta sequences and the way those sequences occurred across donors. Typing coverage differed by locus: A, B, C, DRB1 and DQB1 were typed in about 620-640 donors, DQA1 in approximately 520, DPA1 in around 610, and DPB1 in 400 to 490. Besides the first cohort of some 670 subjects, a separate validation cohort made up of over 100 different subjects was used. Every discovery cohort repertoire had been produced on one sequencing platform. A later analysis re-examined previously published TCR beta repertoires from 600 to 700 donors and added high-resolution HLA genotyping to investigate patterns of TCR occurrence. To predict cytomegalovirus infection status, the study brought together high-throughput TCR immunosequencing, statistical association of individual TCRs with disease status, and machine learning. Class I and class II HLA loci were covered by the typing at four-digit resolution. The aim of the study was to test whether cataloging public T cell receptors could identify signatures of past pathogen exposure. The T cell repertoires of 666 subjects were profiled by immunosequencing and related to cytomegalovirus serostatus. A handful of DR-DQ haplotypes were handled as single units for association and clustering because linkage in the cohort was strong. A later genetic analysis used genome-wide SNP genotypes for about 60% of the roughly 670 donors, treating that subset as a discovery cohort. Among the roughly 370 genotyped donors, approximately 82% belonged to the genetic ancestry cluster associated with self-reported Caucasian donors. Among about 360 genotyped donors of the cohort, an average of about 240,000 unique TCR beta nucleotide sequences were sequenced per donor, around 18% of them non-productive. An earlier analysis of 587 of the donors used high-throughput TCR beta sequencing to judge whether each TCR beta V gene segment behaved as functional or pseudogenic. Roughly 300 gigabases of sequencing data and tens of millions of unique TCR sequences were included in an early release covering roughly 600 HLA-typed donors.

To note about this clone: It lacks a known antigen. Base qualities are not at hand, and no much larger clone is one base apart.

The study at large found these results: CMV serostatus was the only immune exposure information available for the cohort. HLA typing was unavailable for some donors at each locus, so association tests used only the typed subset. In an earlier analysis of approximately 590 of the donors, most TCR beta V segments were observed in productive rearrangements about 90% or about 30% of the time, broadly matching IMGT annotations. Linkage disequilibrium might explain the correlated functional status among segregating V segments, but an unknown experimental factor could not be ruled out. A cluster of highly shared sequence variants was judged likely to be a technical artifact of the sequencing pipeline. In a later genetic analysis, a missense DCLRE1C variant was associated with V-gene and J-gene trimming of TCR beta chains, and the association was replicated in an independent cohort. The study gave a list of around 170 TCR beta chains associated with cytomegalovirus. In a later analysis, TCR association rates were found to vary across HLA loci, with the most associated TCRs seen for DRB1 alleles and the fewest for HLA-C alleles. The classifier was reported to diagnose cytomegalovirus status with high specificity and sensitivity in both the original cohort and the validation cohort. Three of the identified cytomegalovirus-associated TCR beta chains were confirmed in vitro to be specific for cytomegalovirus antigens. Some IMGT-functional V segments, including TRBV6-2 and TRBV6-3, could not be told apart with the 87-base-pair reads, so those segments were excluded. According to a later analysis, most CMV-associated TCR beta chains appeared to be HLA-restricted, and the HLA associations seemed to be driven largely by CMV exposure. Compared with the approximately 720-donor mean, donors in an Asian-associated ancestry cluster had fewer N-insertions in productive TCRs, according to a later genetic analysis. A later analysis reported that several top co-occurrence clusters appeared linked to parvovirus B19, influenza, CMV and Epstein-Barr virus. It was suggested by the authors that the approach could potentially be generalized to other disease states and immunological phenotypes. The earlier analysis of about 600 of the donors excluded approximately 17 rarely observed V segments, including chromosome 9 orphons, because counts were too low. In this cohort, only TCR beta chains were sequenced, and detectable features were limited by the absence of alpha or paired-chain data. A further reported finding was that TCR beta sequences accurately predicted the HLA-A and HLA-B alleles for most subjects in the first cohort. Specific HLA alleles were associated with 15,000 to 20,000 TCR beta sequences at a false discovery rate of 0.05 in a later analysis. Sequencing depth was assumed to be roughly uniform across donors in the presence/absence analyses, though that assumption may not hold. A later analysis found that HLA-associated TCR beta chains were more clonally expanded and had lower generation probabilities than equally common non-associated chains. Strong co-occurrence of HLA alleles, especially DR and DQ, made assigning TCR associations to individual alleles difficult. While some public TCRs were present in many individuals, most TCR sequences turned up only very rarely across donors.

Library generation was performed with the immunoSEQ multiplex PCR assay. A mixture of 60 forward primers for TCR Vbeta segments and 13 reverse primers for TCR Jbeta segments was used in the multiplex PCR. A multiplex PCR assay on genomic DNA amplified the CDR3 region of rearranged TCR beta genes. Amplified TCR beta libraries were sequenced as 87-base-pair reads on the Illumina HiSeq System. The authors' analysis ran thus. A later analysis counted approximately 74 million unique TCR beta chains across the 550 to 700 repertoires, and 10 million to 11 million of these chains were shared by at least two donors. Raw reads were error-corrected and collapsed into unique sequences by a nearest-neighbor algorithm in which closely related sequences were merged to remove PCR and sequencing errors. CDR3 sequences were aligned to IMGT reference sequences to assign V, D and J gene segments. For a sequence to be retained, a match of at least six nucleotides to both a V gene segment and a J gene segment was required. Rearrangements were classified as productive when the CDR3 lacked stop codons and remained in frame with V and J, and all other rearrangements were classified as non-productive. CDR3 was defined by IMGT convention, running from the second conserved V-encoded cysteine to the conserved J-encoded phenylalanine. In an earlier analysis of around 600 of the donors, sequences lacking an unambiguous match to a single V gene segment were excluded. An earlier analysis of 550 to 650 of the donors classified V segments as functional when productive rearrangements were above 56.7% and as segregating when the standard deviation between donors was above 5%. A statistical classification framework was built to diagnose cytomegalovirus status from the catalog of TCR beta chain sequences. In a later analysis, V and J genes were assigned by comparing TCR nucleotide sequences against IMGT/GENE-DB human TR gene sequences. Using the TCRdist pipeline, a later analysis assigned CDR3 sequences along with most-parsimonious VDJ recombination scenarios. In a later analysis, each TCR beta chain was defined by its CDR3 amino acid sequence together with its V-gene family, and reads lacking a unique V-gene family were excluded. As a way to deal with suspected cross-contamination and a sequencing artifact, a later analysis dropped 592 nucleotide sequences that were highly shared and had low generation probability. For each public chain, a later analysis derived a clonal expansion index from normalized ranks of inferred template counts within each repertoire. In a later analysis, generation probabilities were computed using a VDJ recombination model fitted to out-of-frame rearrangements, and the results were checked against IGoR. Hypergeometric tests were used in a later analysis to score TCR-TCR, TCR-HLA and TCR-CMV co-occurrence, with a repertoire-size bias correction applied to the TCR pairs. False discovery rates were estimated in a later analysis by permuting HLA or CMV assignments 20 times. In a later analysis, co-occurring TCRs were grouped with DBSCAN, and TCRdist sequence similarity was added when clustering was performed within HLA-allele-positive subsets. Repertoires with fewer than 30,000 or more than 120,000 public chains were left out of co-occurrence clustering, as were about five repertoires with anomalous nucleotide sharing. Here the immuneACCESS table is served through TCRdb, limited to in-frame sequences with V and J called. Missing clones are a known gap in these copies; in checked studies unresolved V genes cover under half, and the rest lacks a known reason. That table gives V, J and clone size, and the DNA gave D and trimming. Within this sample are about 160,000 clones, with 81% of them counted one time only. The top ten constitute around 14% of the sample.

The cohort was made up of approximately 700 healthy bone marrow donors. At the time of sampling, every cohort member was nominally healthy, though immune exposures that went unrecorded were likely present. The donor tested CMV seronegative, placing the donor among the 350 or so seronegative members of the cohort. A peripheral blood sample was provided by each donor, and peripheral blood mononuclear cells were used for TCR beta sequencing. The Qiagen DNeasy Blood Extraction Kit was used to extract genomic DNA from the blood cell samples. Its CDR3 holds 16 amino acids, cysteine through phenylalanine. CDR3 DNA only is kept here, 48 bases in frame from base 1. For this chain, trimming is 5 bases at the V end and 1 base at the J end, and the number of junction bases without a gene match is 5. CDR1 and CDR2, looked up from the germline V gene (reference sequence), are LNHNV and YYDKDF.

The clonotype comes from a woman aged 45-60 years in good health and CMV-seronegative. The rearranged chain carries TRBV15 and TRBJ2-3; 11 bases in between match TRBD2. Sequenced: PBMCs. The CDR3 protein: CATSLGGLAGTDTQYF. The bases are TGTGCCACCAGCCTTGGGGGACTAGCGGGCACAGATACGCAGTATTTT. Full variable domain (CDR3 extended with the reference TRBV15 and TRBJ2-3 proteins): DAMVIQNPRYQVTQFGKPVTLSCSQTLNHNVMYWYQQKSSQAPKLLFHYYDKDFNNEADTPDNFQSRRPNTSFCFLDIRSPGLGDTAMYLCATSLGGLAGTDTQYFGPGTRLTVL.